This T cell receptor beta chain was found in a study of T cell responses to AZD1222 COVID-19 vaccine. Findings and limits, study-wide: Nearly half of spike-specific TCRs reportedly target unmutated variant regions.

The table came from immunoSEQ multiplex PCR; TCRdb's copy has only in-frame clones and leaves some out. The sample lists approximately 120,000 clones, around 88% occurring once. The V gene lost 2 bases and the J gene lost 2 bases, with 1 base spanning the gap. The CDR3 loop spans 12 amino acids. Germline V CDR1 and CDR2: LGHDT, YNNKEL (reference sequence). With regard to this clone: The antigen remains unidentified.

This receptor was identified in an adult in good health. The V and J genes are TRBV3-1 (or the pseudogene TRBV3-2) and TRBJ1-3; D is unresolved. The sequences come from peripheral blood, collected on day 0 of MenACWY control vaccination. The chain's CDR3 is CASSQTGNTIYF. The CDR3 DNA reads TGTGCCAGCAGCCAAACTGGAAACACCATATATTTT.